The 13 T cell receptor beta chains below all came from one sample that was sequenced in a study of T-cell memory formation after mild COVID-19. From the 5' RACE reads, TCRdb called clonotypes with MiXCR, one entry per CDR3 protein. The data show some 250,000 distinct CDR3 sequences, more than 8% seen once. Specimen: PBMCs or a T cell subset sorted from them (not recorded which). The receptor set was obtained from a man aged 18-30 years who had mild COVID-19 (a few samples of this study predate the infection). Cell type and time point are not known.

The gene calls are TRBV20-1 and TRBJ2-1; TRBD2 aligns across 13 bases. The germline gives CDR1 DFQATT, CDR2 SNEGSKA (reference sequence). Trimming removed 5 bases from V and 5 bases from J; junction bases left unmatched: 9. CDR3 length equals 16 residues. The CDR3 region is CSAPRSGLAGNNEQFF. The CDR3 coding sequence is TGCAGTGCTCCCCGCTCGGGACTAGCGGGAAACAATGAGCAGTTCTTC.

This clonotype has a handful of counts. V gene TRBV20-1 combines with J gene TRBJ2-3; D is possibly TRBD1 (6 bases). Germline CDR1 and CDR2: DFQATT and SNEGSKA (reference sequence). The ends were cut back, 3 bases at V and 6 bases at J, with 13 bases in the middle. CDR3 length: 13 residues. The CDR3 nucleotides are TGCAGTGCTAGTCCACAGGGTCCGGATACGCAGTATTTT. This gives the protein CSASPQGPDTQYF.

In this sample, this clonotype turned up a few times. This chain uses TRBV12-3 or TRBV12-4 with TRBJ2-3; a weak D match, TRBD1 (6 bases). V was clipped by 5 bases and J by 1 base, with 10 bases between them. This CDR3 is 14 amino acids long. The CDR3 sequence is CASSPPGGTDTQYF. The CDR3 DNA sequence: TGTGCCAGCAGTCCCCCAGGGGGCACAGATACGCAGTATTTT.

The chain recombines TRBV18 with TRBJ1-4, with no clear D. There are 14 residues in the CDR3. V lost 6 bases to trimming and J lost 6 bases, with 14 bases between them. Germline-derived CDR1 and CDR2 are KGHSH and LQKENI. The CDR3 DNA sequence: TGTGCCAGCTCGGCGGTTTTGCGTGATGAAAAACTGTTTTTT. This encodes CASSAVLRDEKLFF.

This clonotype was observed a few times. The chain joins TRBV20-1 to TRBJ2-7; no reliable D call. CDR3 length equals 14 residues. Germline loops: CDR1 DFQATT, CDR2 SNEGSKA (reference sequence). Trimming pared 1 base from V and 0 bases from J, leaving 10 bases between. In DNA form, the CDR3 reads TGCAGTGCTAGAGGGGTTAAGAGCTCCTACGAGCAGTACGTC. Encoded protein: CSARGVKSSYEQYV.

This clonotype was detected a few times. As DNA, the CDR3 is TGTGCCAGCATTCCGACAGGGGGCGTAGATACGCAGTATTTT. The encoded protein is CASIPTGGVDTQYF. The V gene is TRBV12-3 or TRBV12-4, the J gene TRBJ2-3; 10 nucleotides agree with TRBD1. CDR3 length: 14 residues. The junction had 6 bases not matched to a gene; V was cut back by 7 bases and J by 5 bases.

This chain links TRBV7-2 with TRBJ1-6; TRBD1 matches 9 bases. This CDR3 is 15 amino acids long. The germline gives CDR1 SGHTA, CDR2 FQGNSA. V was clipped by 6 bases and J by 9 bases; unmatched bases: 9. The CDR3 sequence: CASRGTGTGSSPLHF. The CDR3 DNA follows: TGTGCCAGCAGGGGTACCGGGACAGGGAGTTCACCCCTCCACTTT.

This clonotype was observed at least ten times. CDR3 nucleotides: TGTGCCACCAGTGATTTTTCTAGGGGAGACACCGGGGAGCTGTTTTTT. Its protein product is CATSDFSRGDTGELFF. The V call is TRBV24-1, the J call TRBJ2-2; D assignment may be TRBD1 or TRBD2 (5 bases each). Germline CDR1 and CDR2: KGHDR and SFDVKD. The CDR3 extends over 16 amino acids. V lost 1 base, J lost 3 bases, and 11 bases lay in between.

The chain has TRBV3-1 and TRBJ2-3; D gene uncertain. The germline V gene has CDR1 LGHDT and CDR2 YNNKEL (reference sequence). The CDR3 runs to 14 residues. V was shortened by 3 bases and J by 4 bases, with 11 bases between the two germline ends. CDR3 protein: CASSQRTGPDTQYF. The CDR3, as DNA: TGTGCCAGCAGCCAGAGGACCGGCCCAGATACGCAGTATTTT.

This clonotype showed up just a few times. The chain is built from TRBV29-1 and TRBJ2-1, with TRBD2 identical over 11 bases. The V segment lost 6 bases and the J segment 9 bases; nucleotides outside the gene matches: 13. Germline CDR1 is SQVTM and CDR2 is ANQGSEA. The CDR3 contains 15 residues. CDR3 nucleotide sequence: TGCAGCGTCAGTAGCGGGGGGGCCATCCACGGTGAGCAGTTCTTC. Its protein is CSVSSGGAIHGEQFF.

This clonotype appeared a few times. The gene calls are TRBV5-1 and TRBJ1-3; TRBD1 is a possible D gene (5 bases). Germline CDR1 reads SGHRS; CDR2 reads YFSETQ. V shed 3 bases and J shed 0 bases, with 16 bases lying between them. The CDR3 is 17 amino acids. CDR3 bases: TGCGCCAGCAGCTGGGACGGGACCGGGTTCTCTGGAAACACCATATATTTT. Its translation is CASSWDGTGFSGNTIYF.

This clonotype was recorded a few times. The chain employs TRBV6-2 or TRBV6-3 and TRBJ1-1; D gene unclear. The CDR3 runs 11 residues. V gave up 5 bases and J gave up 8 bases, with 9 bases separating them. Germline values: CDR1 MNHEY, CDR2 SVGEGT. The CDR3 nucleotides are TGTGCCAGCAGTCGTCCTACCGAAGCTTTCTTT. This translates into CASSRPTEAFF.

This clonotype was found a few times. The rearrangement uses TRBV20-1 and TRBJ1-2; tentatively, D is TRBD1 (5 bases). This CDR3 comprises 14 residues. CDR1 and CDR2 (germline): DFQATT, SNEGSKA (reference sequence). V shed 1 base and J shed 2 bases, with 11 bases lying between them. The CDR3 DNA sequence: TGCAGTGCTAGAGGGGGGGGTGGCAACTATGGCTACACCTTC. It is translated as CSARGGGGNYGYTF.